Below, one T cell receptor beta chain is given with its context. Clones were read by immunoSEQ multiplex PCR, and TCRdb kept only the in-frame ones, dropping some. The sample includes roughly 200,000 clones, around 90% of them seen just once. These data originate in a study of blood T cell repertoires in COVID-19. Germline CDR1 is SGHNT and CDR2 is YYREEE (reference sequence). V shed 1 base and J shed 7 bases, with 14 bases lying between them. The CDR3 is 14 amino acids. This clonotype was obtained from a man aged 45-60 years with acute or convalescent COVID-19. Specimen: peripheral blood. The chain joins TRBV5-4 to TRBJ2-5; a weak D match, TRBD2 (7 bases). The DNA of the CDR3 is TGTGCCAGCAGCTTGAGGGCGGGGGCCGGGACCCAGTACTTC. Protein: CASSLRAGAGTQYF.